Below are 22 T cell receptor beta chains sequenced from a single sample in a study of early T cells in non-severe SARS-CoV-2 infection. TCRdb independently ran MiXCR on the 5' RACE reads; one entry per CDR3 protein. The table has tens of thousands of distinct CDR3 sequences, approximately 10% seen once. The material was whole blood, obtained at baseline. The receptors derive from an adult who was a healthcare worker with PCR-confirmed SARS-CoV-2 infection or an uninfected control (not recorded which).

This chain connects TRBV27 to TRBJ2-7; TRBD1 is a possible D gene (6 bases). CDR3 size: 15 residues. V shed 3 bases and J shed 2 bases, with 14 bases lying between them. Germline V gene lookup returns CDR1 MNHEY and CDR2 SMNVEV (reference sequence). The CDR3 reads CASSFQGRSPYEQYF. CDR3 bases: TGTGCCAGCAGTTTCCAGGGGCGTTCTCCCTACGAGCAGTACTTC.

This clonotype came up many times. J is TRBJ2-5 and V is TRBV20-1, with 12 bases identical to TRBD1. V lost 3 bases to trimming and J lost 4 bases; unmatched junction nucleotides: 6. Germline CDR1 DFQATT, CDR2 SNEGSKA (reference sequence). This CDR3 has 15 residues. Written as DNA, the CDR3 is TGCAGTGCTAGGCCGGGACAGGGGGCCGTAGAGACCCAGTACTTC. Translated: CSARPGQGAVETQYF.

The V and J genes are TRBV7-6 and TRBJ1-5; D ambiguous. Between the trimmed V and J ends, which lost 1 base and 3 bases, there was a span of 7 bases. Germline CDR1 SGHVS, CDR2 FNYEAQ. The CDR3 contains 14 residues. The CDR3 bases are TGTGCCAGCAGCTTAGGGGCAGTCAATCAGCCCCAGCATTTT. This translates into CASSLGAVNQPQHF. The full variable domain, rest sourced from reference TRBV7-6 and TRBJ1-5, is GAGVSQSPRYKVTKRGQDVALRCDPISGHVSLYWYRQALGQGPEFLTYFNYEAQQDKSGLPNDRFSAERPEGSISTLTIQRTEQRDSAMYRCASSLGAVNQPQHFGDGTRLSIL.

The chain links TRBV5-4 to TRBJ2-1; TRBD1 matches 10 bases. V trimming: 3 bases; J trimming: 7 bases; junction bases outside the gene matches: 7. Germline CDR1 is SGHNT and CDR2 is YYREEE (reference sequence). The CDR3 length is 15 residues. The CDR3, as DNA: TGTGCCAGCAGCTCCCGACAGGGGGCTTGGAATGAGCAGTTCTTC. Residues: CASSSRQGAWNEQFF.

This clonotype was detected ten times or more. The chain combines TRBV18 with TRBJ2-7, with TRBD1 matching 7 bases. V gave up 3 bases and J gave up 0 bases; unmatched junction bases: 5. Germline CDR1 KGHSH, CDR2 LQKENI. This CDR3 has 15 amino acids. The CDR3: CASSPRAGGSYEQYF. In DNA, the CDR3 is TGTGCCAGCTCACCGAGGGCAGGGGGCTCCTACGAGCAGTACTTC.

V gene TRBV7-3 combines with J gene TRBJ2-1; D not resolved. Deletions cut 4 bases from V and 2 bases from J, with 6 bases between. This CDR3 is built from 13 residues. In germline, CDR1 is SGHTA, CDR2 FQGTGA. The CDR3 is CASSYSAYNEQFF. DNA of the CDR3: TGTGCCAGCAGCTACTCCGCCTACAATGAGCAGTTCTTC. The whole variable domain, filled in from reference TRBV7-3 and TRBJ2-1, reads GAGVSQTPSNKVTEKGKYVELRCDPISGHTALYWYRQSLGQGPEFLIYFQGTGAADDSGLPNDRFFAVRPEGSVSTLKIQRTERGDSAVYLCASSYSAYNEQFFGPGTRLTVL.

V gene TRBV11-3 combines with J gene TRBJ2-3, with 7 bases that match TRBD2. This CDR3 is 16 amino acids long. In germline, CDR1 is SGHNT, CDR2 YENEEA. Germline trimming cut 2 bases from V and 0 bases from J; bases unmatched to any gene: 5. The CDR3 DNA sequence: TGTGCCAGCAGCTTAAATAGCGGGCTTAGCACAGATACGCAGTATTTT. It is translated as CASSLNSGLSTDTQYF.

The chain is built from TRBV20-1 and TRBJ2-7; TRBD1 matches at 8 bases. Unmatched junction bases numbered 11, after V lost 4 bases and J lost 3 bases. The CDR3 covers 15 residues. CDR1 is DFQATT and CDR2 is SNEGSKA in the germline V gene (reference sequence). The CDR3 DNA follows: TGCAGTGCTACCGCACCCGGGACAGGAGGCTACGAGCAGTACTTC. Protein product: CSATAPGTGGYEQYF.

This clonotype was found a few times. This chain uses TRBV29-1 with TRBJ2-7, with D hard to call. The CDR3 is made up of 13 amino acids. V lost 7 bases and J lost 2, with 15 bases in between. The germline gives CDR1 SQVTM, CDR2 ANQGSEA. CDR3 bases: TGCAGCGCTTGGACCCGTAACCCCTACGAGCAGTACTTC. This codes for CSAWTRNPYEQYF.

This clonotype was detected only a few times. This chain connects TRBV3-1 to TRBJ2-1; the match to TRBD1 covers 7 bases. V was pared by 1 base and J by 3 bases, with 6 bases of the junction left unmatched. Germline V CDR1 and CDR2: LGHDT, YNNKEL (reference sequence). The CDR3 has 16 residues. CDR3 loop: CASSQARTGFYNEQFF. The DNA of the CDR3 is TGTGCCAGCAGCCAAGCCCGGACAGGTTTCTACAATGAGCAGTTCTTC.

V is TRBV4-2 and J is TRBJ2-3, with 8 bases identical to TRBD2. V was clipped by 1 base and J by 4 bases; unmatched bases: 4. The CDR3 extends over 15 amino acids. From germline, CDR1 is LGHNA and CDR2 YNFKEQ. The CDR3 coding sequence is TGTGCCAGCAGCCAAGCGGGGGGGGGCCCAGATACGCAGTATTTT. This codes for CASSQAGGGPDTQYF.

The J gene is TRBJ1-2, the V gene TRBV9; weak D call: TRBD1 (5 bases). This CDR3 is 13 amino acids long. The V end lost 3 bases, the J end lost 2 bases, and 8 bases lay between the germline ends. Per germline, CDR1 SGDLS and CDR2 YYNGEE. Here the CDR3 reads CASSGQINYGYTF. CDR3 coding DNA: TGTGCCAGCAGCGGACAGATCAACTATGGCTACACCTTC.

This clonotype was recorded at least ten times. The rearrangement uses TRBV11-3 and TRBJ2-7; tentatively, D is TRBD2 (7 bases). With 5 bases removed from V and 6 bases from J, the gap between germline ends came to 17 bases. In germline, CDR1 is SGHNT, CDR2 YENEEA. The CDR3 runs to 14 residues. CDR3: CASSVRGGSTEQYF. The CDR3 DNA is TGTGCCAGCAGCGTCAGGGGCGGGAGTACCGAGCAGTACTTC.

A few counts support this clonotype. This chain links TRBV5-5 with TRBJ2-7; no clear D gene. Germline V lookup: CDR1 SGHKS, CDR2 YYEKEE (reference sequence). V shed 5 bases and J shed 3 bases, with 15 bases lying between them. This CDR3 comprises 14 residues. CDR3 nucleotide sequence: TGTGCCAGCAGTCTATTCGGACGGAACTACGAGCAGTACTTC. This sequence encodes CASSLFGRNYEQYF.

The chain carries TRBV9 and TRBJ2-1, with 8 positions matching TRBD1. The J segment lost 5 bases and the V segment lost 4 bases, leaving 8 bases of the junction unmatched. The CDR3 runs 15 residues. Germline V lookup: CDR1 SGDLS, CDR2 YYNGEE. CDR3 residues: CASSTHRGYNNEQFF. The CDR3 DNA reads TGTGCCAGCAGCACCCACAGGGGGTATAACAATGAGCAGTTCTTC.

The V and J genes are TRBV5-1 and TRBJ1-5; D unresolved. Germline V gene data show CDR1 as SGHRS and CDR2 as YFSETQ. Trimming took 2 bases from V and 6 from J, leaving 6 bases between them. There are 12 residues in the CDR3. The CDR3 nucleotides are TGCGCCAGCAGCTTAGAGGGTCAGCCCCAGCATTTT. This sequence encodes CASSLEGQPQHF. The whole variable domain, filled in from reference TRBV5-1 and TRBJ1-5, reads KAGVTQTPRYLIKTRGQQVTLSCSPISGHRSVSWYQQTPGQGLQFLFEYFSETQRNKGNFPGRFSGRQFSNSRSEMNVSTLELGDSALYLCASSLEGQPQHFGDGTRLSIL.

The genes are TRBV24-1 and TRBJ2-1, with 11 bases that match TRBD2. V lost 5 bases, J lost 3 bases, and 5 bases stayed unmatched. Germline V CDR1 and CDR2: KGHDR, SFDVKD. This CDR3 region has 16 residues. The CDR3 DNA sequence: TGTGCCACCAGTGGTGGGACTAGCGGCGTCTACAATGAGCAGTTCTTC. This sequence encodes CATSGGTSGVYNEQFF.

This clonotype has just a few counts. V is TRBV19 and J is TRBJ2-3; D perhaps matches TRBD1 (5 bases). In germline, CDR1 is LNHDA, CDR2 SQIVND (reference sequence). The CDR3 covers 14 residues. Deletions cut 1 base from V and 2 bases from J, with 7 bases between. This chain's CDR3 is CASSIAGYTDTQYF. The CDR3 DNA is TGTGCCAGTAGTATAGCAGGGTACACAGATACGCAGTATTTT.

This clonotype was counted at least ten times. The J gene is TRBJ2-5, the V gene TRBV2; D remains ambiguous. The CDR3 is made up of 13 amino acids. Germline lookup yields CDR1 SNHLY and CDR2 FYNNEI. V lost 7 bases, J lost 2 bases, and 11 bases lay in between. CDR3 coding DNA: TGTGCCAGCACGAGGTCAGAACAAGAGACCCAGTACTTC. This encodes CASTRSEQETQYF.

Many counts were recorded for this clonotype. The rearrangement uses TRBV18 and TRBJ1-2; 8 bases are shared with TRBD1. Looked up from germline, CDR1 is KGHSH and CDR2 is LQKENI. Trimming cost V 6 bases and J 4 bases; bases outside gene matches: 7. This CDR3 is 14 amino acids long. Here the CDR3 reads CASSTGTGTYGYTF. The CDR3 DNA sequence: TGTGCCAGCTCCACCGGGACAGGCACCTATGGCTACACCTTC. The full variable domain, rest sourced from reference TRBV18 and TRBJ1-2, is NAGVMQNPRHLVRRRGQEARLRCSPMKGHSHVYWYRQLPEEGLKFMVYLQKENIIDESGMPKERFSAEFPKEGPSILRIQQVVRGDSAAYFCASSTGTGTYGYTFGSGTRLTVV.

This clonotype was seen more than once but under ten times. The chain has TRBV5-1 and TRBJ1-4, with D possibly TRBD1 on 5 matching bases. The ends were cut back, 4 bases at V and 7 bases at J, with 11 bases in the middle. CDR3 length equals 13 residues. The V gene's germline CDR1 is SGHRS and CDR2 YFSETQ. CDR3 region: CASSTGTGEKLFF. In DNA form, the CDR3 reads TGCGCCAGCAGCACCGGGACGGGTGAAAAACTGTTTTTT.

In this sample, this clonotype turned up many times. The J gene is TRBJ2-1, the V gene TRBV11-2; D is uncertain. The germline gives CDR1 SGHAT, CDR2 FQNNGV. The CDR3 covers 11 residues. Trimming took 3 bases from V and 7 from J, leaving 4 bases between them. Here the CDR3 DNA reads TGTGCCAGCAGCTTGTTTAATGAGCAGTTCTTC. It yields the protein CASSLFNEQFF.